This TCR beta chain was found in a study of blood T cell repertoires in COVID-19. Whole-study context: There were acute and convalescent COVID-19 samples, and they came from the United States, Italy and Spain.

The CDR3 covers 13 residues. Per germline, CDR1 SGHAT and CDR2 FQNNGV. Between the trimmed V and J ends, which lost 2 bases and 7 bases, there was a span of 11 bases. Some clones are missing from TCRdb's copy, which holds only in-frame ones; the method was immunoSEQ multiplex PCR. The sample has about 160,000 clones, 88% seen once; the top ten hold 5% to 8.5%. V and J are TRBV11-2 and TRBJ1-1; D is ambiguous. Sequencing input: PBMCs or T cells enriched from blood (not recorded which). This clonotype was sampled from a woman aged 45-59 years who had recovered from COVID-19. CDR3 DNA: TGTGCCAGCAGCTTACCCGGGAGCGTTGAAGCTTTCTTT. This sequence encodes CASSLPGSVEAFF. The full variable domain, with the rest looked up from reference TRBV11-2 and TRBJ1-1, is EAGVAQSPRYKIIEKRQSVAFWCNPISGHATLYWYQQILGQGPKLLIQFQNNGVVDDSQLPKDRFSAERLKGVDSTLKIQPAKLEDSAVYLCASSLPGSVEAFFGQGTRLTVV.